The 27 T cell receptor beta chains below come from one sample, sequenced in a study of cytomegalovirus exposure and HLA in healthy donors. The PCR contained 60 Vbeta and 13 Jbeta primers. Measured with immunoSEQ multiplex PCR; TCRdb has only the in-frame clones, and not every one. The profile shows 150,000 to 200,000 clones, about two thirds of them singletons. Sequences were obtained from PBMCs. The source is a woman between 18 and 30 years old in good health and CMV-seropositive.

A single count supports this clone. V and J are TRBV2 and TRBJ2-7; D is unclear. The CDR3 totals 13 residues. Germline CDR1 reads SNHLY; CDR2 reads FYNNEI. Trimming removed 3 bases from V and 1 base from J, with 7 bases in between. CDR3 sequence reads: CASSDPNSYEQYF. DNA for the CDR3: TGTGCCAGCAGTGACCCAAATTCCTACGAGCAGTACTTC. Together with reference TRBV2 and TRBJ2-7, the CDR3 gives the full variable domain: EPEVTQTPSHQVTQMGQEVILRCVPISNHLYFYWYRQILGQKVEFLVSFYNNEISEKSEIFDDQFSVERPDGSNFTLKIRSTKLEDSAMYFCASSDPNSYEQYFGPGTRLTVT.

The V gene is TRBV12-5, the J gene TRBJ2-5; 8 nucleotides line up with TRBD1. After removal of 7 bases from V and 11 bases from J, the junction contained 15 bases not matched to a gene. Germline CDR1 and CDR2: LGHNT and FRNRAP. The CDR3 is made up of 14 amino acids. CDR3 amino acids: CASVRPRTGNEQYF. The CDR3 DNA sequence: TGTGCTAGTGTGCGGCCGCGGACAGGGAATGAGCAGTACTTC. The whole variable domain, filled in from reference TRBV12-5 and TRBJ2-5, reads DARVTQTPRHKVTEMGQEVTMRCQPILGHNTVFWYRQTMMQGLELLAYFRNRAPLDDSGMPKDRFSAEMPDATLATLKIQPSEPRDSAVYFCASVRPRTGNEQYFGPGTRLLVL.

This clone was found once. This CDR3 reads CASSVTDLNTEAFF. CDR3 nucleotide sequence: TGTGCCAGCAGCGTGACCGACTTGAACACTGAAGCTTTCTTT. This chain uses TRBV9 with TRBJ1-1; D is unclear. Deletions cut 2 bases from V and 0 bases from J, with 8 bases between. The CDR3 totals 14 residues. The germline V gene has CDR1 SGDLS and CDR2 YYNGEE.

This clone was detected only a few times. The V call is TRBV19, the J call TRBJ1-2; 9 bases align to TRBD1. The CDR3 loop spans 16 amino acids. V shed 3 bases, J shed 2 bases, and the junction held 7 bases outside the gene matches. Germline V gives CDR1 LNHDA, CDR2 SQIVND (reference sequence). The chain's CDR3 is CASSIGQGTVNYGYTF. The CDR3 coding sequence is TGTGCCAGTAGTATTGGACAGGGGACAGTCAACTATGGCTACACCTTC.

The chain links TRBV29-1 to TRBJ1-1; TRBD1 matches at 7 bases. V shed 5 bases and J 1 base; nucleotides not matched to a gene: 4. CDR3 length: 13 residues. Per the germline V gene, CDR1 is SQVTM and CDR2 is ANQGSEA. This CDR3 is CSVLTGENTEAFF. CDR3 nucleotides: TGCAGCGTTCTCACAGGGGAGAACACTGAAGCTTTCTTT.

The V gene is TRBV25-1, the J gene TRBJ2-3, with D possibly being TRBD2 (5 bases). Per germline, CDR1 MGHDK and CDR2 SYGVNS. The CDR3 contains 13 residues. Trimming stripped 6 bases from V and 7 bases from J, with 14 bases between. The CDR3 sequence is CASSKTSGNTQYF. The CDR3 DNA follows: TGTGCCAGCAGCAAGACCTCGGGGAATACGCAGTATTTT.

The rearrangement uses TRBV10-1 and TRBJ2-7; D is perhaps TRBD2 (5 bases). V lost 2 bases and J lost 5, with 10 bases in between. The germline V gene encodes CDR1 WNHNN and CDR2 SYGVQD (reference sequence). This CDR3 is 13 amino acids long. CDR3 DNA: TGCGCCAGCAGTGAGACTAGGAGGAACGAGCAGTACTTC. Translated: CASSETRRNEQYF.

The V call is TRBV7-2, the J call TRBJ2-7; D may be TRBD2 (6 bases). This CDR3 contains 15 residues. Germline-derived CDR1 and CDR2 are SGHTA and FQGNSA. The V and J ends lost 1 base and 7 bases respectively, with 17 bases between them. The CDR3, as DNA: TGTGCCAGCAGCTTAGTGGCGCCGGGGGTGGGAGAGCAGTACTTC. Translated, it gives CASSLVAPGVGEQYF.

The chain uses TRBV19 and TRBJ1-2; maybe TRBD1 (5 bases). The germline CDR1 and CDR2 sequences are LNHDA and SQIVND (reference sequence). This CDR3 is 13 amino acids long. Trimming shortened V by 10 bases and J by 4 bases, and 16 bases separated the two germline ends. The CDR3 reads CATLGQVTYGYTF. The CDR3 DNA reads as TGTGCCACCCTGGGGCAGGTAACCTATGGCTACACCTTC.

V and J are TRBV5-4 and TRBJ1-2; D is perhaps TRBD1 (5 bases). In germline, CDR1 is SGHNT, CDR2 YYREEE (reference sequence). The CDR3 contains 11 residues. V was shortened by 1 base and J by 10 bases, with 8 bases between the two germline ends. The CDR3 DNA sequence: TGTGCCAGCAGCTTGCGGGGGTACTACACCTTC. Its translation: CASSLRGYYTF.

Concerning this clone itself: The same CDR3 also results from other DNA sequences found in this sample. V and J are TRBV5-1 and TRBJ2-1, with 7 bases fitting TRBD2. Germline V gives CDR1 SGHRS, CDR2 YFSETQ. Trimming cost V 0 bases and J 6 bases; bases outside gene matches: 0. This CDR3 has 13 amino acids. CDR3 DNA sequence: TGCGCCAGCAGCTTGGCGGGGGGCAATGAGCAGTTCTTC. This codes for CASSLAGGNEQFF.

This chain uses TRBV7-9 with TRBJ2-2; perhaps TRBD1 as D (5 bases). The CDR3 contains 15 residues. The germline gives CDR1 SEHNR, CDR2 FQNEAQ (reference sequence). The ends were cut back, 2 bases at V and 1 base at J, with 8 bases in the middle. CDR3 in DNA: TGTGCCAGCAGCTTAAAGGGGCTGAACACCGGGGAGCTGTTTTTT. It specifies CASSLKGLNTGELFF.

The CDR3 DNA is TGTGCCAGCAGCTCCCCATGGCGGGAGGCCCACAATGAGCAGTTCTTC. Protein: CASSSPWREAHNEQFF. The rearrangement uses TRBV7-9 and TRBJ2-1; TRBD2 matches at 8 bases. This CDR3 spans 16 amino acids. The trim removed 4 bases at V and 5 bases at J, leaving 10 bases unmatched. Per the germline V gene, CDR1 is SEHNR and CDR2 is FQNEAQ (reference sequence).

CDR3 DNA: TGTGCCAGCAGTGACGGTTTGAACACTGAAGCTTTCTTT. This translates into CASSDGLNTEAFF. V is TRBV2 and J is TRBJ1-1; no firm D call. Between the trimmed V and J ends, which lost 3 bases and 0 bases, there was a span of 5 bases. Germline loops: CDR1 SNHLY, CDR2 FYNNEI. The CDR3 is made up of 13 amino acids.

The chain is built from TRBV6-5 and TRBJ2-7; no firm D call. This CDR3 comprises 14 residues. Looked up from germline, CDR1 is MNHEY and CDR2 is SVGAGI. Trimming stripped 6 bases from V and 1 base from J, with 13 bases between. The CDR3 is CASSPIRGSYEQYF. In nucleotides, the CDR3 is TGTGCCAGCAGCCCGATTCGCGGATCCTACGAGCAGTACTTC.

The chain has TRBV5-6 and TRBJ1-2, with TRBD1 matching 7 bases. Trimming at V came to 4 bases and at J to 4 bases, leaving 7 bases not matched to a gene. Germline V gene sequence: CDR1 SGHDT, CDR2 YYEEEE. The CDR3 consists of 14 residues. CDR3 DNA: TGTGCCAGCAGCAAAAACAGGGGTACCTATGGCTACACCTTC. It specifies CASSKNRGTYGYTF.

V and J are TRBV7-3 and TRBJ2-1; 7 bases agree with TRBD2. The trim removed 6 bases at V and 4 bases at J, leaving 3 bases unmatched. This CDR3 has 13 amino acids. CDR1 is SGHTA and CDR2 is FQGTGA in the germline V gene. The CDR3: CASSLAEYNEQFF. In DNA form, the CDR3 reads TGTGCCAGCAGTCTAGCGGAATACAATGAGCAGTTCTTC.

This clone was seen more than once but under ten times. The chain uses TRBV18 and TRBJ2-1; 7 nucleotides line up with TRBD2. V lost 3 bases, J lost 11 bases, and 16 bases stayed unmatched. The CDR3 covers 16 residues. Germline CDR1 and CDR2: KGHSH and LQKENI. CDR3 nucleotide sequence: TGTGCCAGCTCACCGGTCTCACAGCGGGACGTGGGGAAGCAGTTCTTC. This sequence encodes CASSPVSQRDVGKQFF.

The rearrangement joins TRBV7-3 to TRBJ2-7; D may be TRBD1 (6 bases). The V end was cut by 0 bases, the J end by 1 base, with 10 bases between. Germline V gene lookup returns CDR1 SGHTA and CDR2 FQGTGA. The CDR3 extends over 15 amino acids. CDR3 loop: CASSLTAGASYEQYF. The CDR3 region has the DNA TGTGCCAGCAGCTTAACGGCAGGGGCTTCCTACGAGCAGTACTTC.

The V gene is TRBV21-1, the J gene TRBJ1-1. TRBV21-1 is recorded as a pseudogene. The CDR3 is 15 amino acids. CDR3 nucleotide sequence: TGTGCCAGCAGCACCGTCGACAGTAGGGGACTTGAAGCTTTCTTT. This sequence encodes CASSTVDSRGLEAFF.

The CDR3 loop reads CASSQVMGADNEQFF. CDR3 sequence (DNA): TGCGCCAGCAGCCAAGTGATGGGGGCGGACAATGAGCAGTTCTTC. The V gene is TRBV4-1, the J gene TRBJ2-1; TRBD1 is a possible D gene (6 bases). V lost 1 base, J lost 5 bases, and 12 bases lay in between. Germline V gene lookup returns CDR1 MGHRA and CDR2 YSYEKL. This CDR3 comprises 15 residues.

The rearrangement links TRBV19 to TRBJ2-2; a weak D match, TRBD2 (6 bases). The germline CDR1 and CDR2 sequences are LNHDA and SQIVND (reference sequence). Trimming removed 3 bases from V and 6 bases from J, with 17 bases in between. The length of the CDR3 is 16 residues. CDR3 protein: CASSIPKRAPAGELFF. The CDR3 nucleotides read TGTGCCAGTAGTATCCCCAAGCGGGCTCCGGCCGGGGAGCTGTTTTTT.

The rearrangement uses TRBV29-1 and TRBJ2-7, with TRBD2 as a possible D gene (7 bases). The CDR3 consists of 14 residues. Trimming took off 4 bases at V and 0 bases at J, with 13 bases between the two ends. Germline V gene sequence: CDR1 SQVTM, CDR2 ANQGSEA. The CDR3 loop reads CSVARGGSSYEQYF. The DNA for the CDR3 is TGCAGCGTTGCGAGGGGGGGCAGCTCCTACGAGCAGTACTTC.

This chain links TRBV4-3 with TRBJ2-7, with D possibly being TRBD1 (6 bases). The CDR3 runs to 19 residues. CDR1 is LGHNA and CDR2 is YSLEER in the germline V gene. Trimming removed 2 bases at V and 3 bases at J, with 26 bases between. CDR3 nucleotides: TGCGCCAGCAGCCAATCACCCTACGGTAGCTGGACAGAAGTCTACGAGCAGTACTTC. Translation: CASSQSPYGSWTEVYEQYF.

The chain links TRBV5-6 to TRBJ2-5; weak D call: TRBD1 (6 bases). V was cut by 1 base and J by 4 bases, with 14 bases left in between. The CDR3 extends over 15 amino acids. Germline V gene sequence: CDR1 SGHDT, CDR2 YYEEEE. This CDR3 reads CASSLIYRDAETQYF. The CDR3 DNA reads as TGTGCCAGCAGCTTGATTTACAGGGATGCAGAGACCCAGTACTTC.

The chain couples TRBV4-2 to TRBJ2-7, with 15 bases matching TRBD2. CDR3 length: 16 amino acids. CDR1 is LGHNA, CDR2 YNFKEQ, per germline. Trimming took 4 bases from V and 6 from J; bases not matched to a gene: 7. Written as DNA, the CDR3 is TGTGCCAGCAGCCTGCGGACTAGCGGGAGGGCCCCCGAGCAGTACTTC. Protein product: CASSLRTSGRAPEQYF.

In this sample, this clone turned up once. The V call is TRBV6-1, the J call TRBJ2-7; 13 bases map to TRBD2. The V and J ends lost 4 bases and 3 bases, in that order; junction bases with no gene match: 12. This CDR3 comprises 18 residues. Germline V CDR1 and CDR2: MNHNS, SASEGT. CDR3 amino acids: CASSVRLAGGSSYYEQYF. The CDR3 DNA reads as TGTGCCAGCAGTGTTAGACTAGCGGGAGGCTCGAGCTACTACGAGCAGTACTTC.